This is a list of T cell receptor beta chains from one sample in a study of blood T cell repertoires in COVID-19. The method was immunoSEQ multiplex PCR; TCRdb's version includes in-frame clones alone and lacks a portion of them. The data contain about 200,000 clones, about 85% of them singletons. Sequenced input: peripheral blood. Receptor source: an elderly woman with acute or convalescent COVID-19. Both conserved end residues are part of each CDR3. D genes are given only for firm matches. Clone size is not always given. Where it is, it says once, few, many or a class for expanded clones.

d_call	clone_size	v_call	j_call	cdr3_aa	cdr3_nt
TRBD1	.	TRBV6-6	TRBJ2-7	CASSYLTGGEQYF	TGTGCCAGCAGTTACCTCACAGGGGGCGAGCAGTACTTC
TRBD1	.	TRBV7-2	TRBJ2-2	CASSPRGQGLTGELFF	TGTGCCAGCAGCCCGCGGGGACAGGGACTAACCGGGGAGCTGTTTTTT
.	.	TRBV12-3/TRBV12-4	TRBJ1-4	CASSSQAPEKLFF	TGTGCCAGCAGTTCGCAAGCACCCGAAAAACTGTTTTTT
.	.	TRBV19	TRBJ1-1	CASSTRGLGTEAFF	TGTGCCAGTAGTACCAGGGGCCTCGGCACTGAAGCTTTCTTT
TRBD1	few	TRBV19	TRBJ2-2	CASSIGDRTGTGELFF	TGTGCCAGTAGTATAGGGGACAGGACGGGAACCGGGGAGCTGTTTTTT
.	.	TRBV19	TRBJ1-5	CASSIGRVGNQPQHF	TGTGCCAGTAGTATAGGGAGGGTTGGCAATCAGCCCCAGCATTTT
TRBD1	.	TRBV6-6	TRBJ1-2	CASSLGTGDSYTF	TGTGCCAGCAGTCTCGGGACAGGGGACAGCTACACCTTC
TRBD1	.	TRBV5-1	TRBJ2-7	CASSLPGGLLGEQYF	TGCGCCAGCAGCTTGCCAGGGGGCCTCTTAGGTGAGCAGTACTTC
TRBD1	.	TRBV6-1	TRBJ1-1	CASSEPGTGVGTEAFF	TGTGCCAGCAGTGAACCCGGGACAGGGGTAGGCACTGAAGCTTTCTTT
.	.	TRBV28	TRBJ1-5	CASTRGINQPQHF	TGTGCCAGCACGAGAGGTATCAATCAGCCCCAGCATTTT
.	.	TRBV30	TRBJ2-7	CAWSVRGYEQYF	TGTGCCTGGAGTGTTAGGGGCTACGAGCAGTACTTC
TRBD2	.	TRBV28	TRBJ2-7	CASRVGGAIVHEQYF	TGTGCCAGCAGGGTCGGGGGGGCGATAGTCCACGAGCAGTACTTC
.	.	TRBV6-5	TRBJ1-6	CASRKDSLQESPLHF	TGTGCCAGCAGGAAGGACAGTTTACAGGAATCACCCCTCCACTTT
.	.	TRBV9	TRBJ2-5	CASSVRGGETQYF	TGTGCCAGCAGCGTTCGCGGTGGGGAGACCCAGTACTTC
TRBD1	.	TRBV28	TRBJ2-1	CASSSPGQYAYNEQFF	TGTGCCAGCAGTTCCCCGGGACAGTATGCATACAATGAGCAGTTCTTC
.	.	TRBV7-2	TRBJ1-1	CASSLVGMNTEAFF	TGTGCCAGCAGCTTGGTCGGGATGAACACTGAAGCTTTCTTT
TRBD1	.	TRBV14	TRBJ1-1	CASSHRQGGAEAFF	TGTGCCAGCAGCCACAGACAGGGTGGGGCTGAAGCTTTCTTT
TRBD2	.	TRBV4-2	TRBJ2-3	CASSLRLAGADTQYF	TGTGCCAGCAGCCTTCGCCTAGCGGGAGCAGATACGCAGTATTTT
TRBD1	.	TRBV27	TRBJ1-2	CASSLQGEDYGYTF	TGTGCCAGCAGTCTACAGGGGGAGGACTATGGCTACACCTTC
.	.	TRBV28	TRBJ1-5	CASSYRQDYQPQHF	TGTGCCAGCAGCTACCGACAGGACTATCAGCCCCAGCATTTT
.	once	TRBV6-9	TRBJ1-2	CASSLTSKTGGVNGYTF	TGTGCCAGCAGCCTCACTTCCAAGACAGGTGGGGTAAATGGCTACACCTTC
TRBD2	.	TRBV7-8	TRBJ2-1	CASSKLRTSGFNEQFF	TGTGCCAGCAGCAAATTGCGGACTAGCGGGTTTAACGAGCAGTTCTTC
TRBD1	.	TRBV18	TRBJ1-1	CASSPQGADTEAFF	TGTGCCAGCTCACCACAGGGGGCCGACACTGAAGCTTTCTTT
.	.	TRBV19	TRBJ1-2	CASTYAGRNYGYTF	TGTGCCAGTACCTACGCAGGGAGGAACTATGGCTACACCTTC
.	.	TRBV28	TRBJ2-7	CASRGSSYEQYF	TGTGCCAGCAGGGGCAGTTCCTACGAGCAGTACTTC
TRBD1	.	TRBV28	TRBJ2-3	CASSSDRGRSGDTQYF	TGTGCCAGCAGTTCCGACAGGGGGCGATCGGGAGATACGCAGTATTTT
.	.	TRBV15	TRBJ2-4	CATSADSSLGKNIQYF	TGTGCCACCAGCGCCGACAGCAGCCTAGGCAAAAACATTCAGTACTTC
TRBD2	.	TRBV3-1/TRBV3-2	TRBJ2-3	CASSQGTSADTSTDTQYF	TGTGCCAGCAGCCAAGGGACTAGCGCTGATACTAGCACAGATACGCAGTATTTT
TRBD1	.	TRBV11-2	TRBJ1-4	CASSLRTGATNEKLFF	TGTGCCAGCAGCCTTAGGACAGGGGCAACTAATGAAAAACTGTTTTTT
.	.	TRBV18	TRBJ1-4	CASSWDSRGEKLFF	TGTGCCAGCTCGTGGGACTCGAGGGGCGAAAAACTGTTTTTT
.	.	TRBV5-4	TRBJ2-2	CASSSGTSTGELFF	TGTGCCAGCAGCTCAGGGACTTCTACCGGGGAGCTGTTTTTT
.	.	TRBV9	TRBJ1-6	CASSREPYSYNSPLHF	TGTGCCAGCAGCAGGGAGCCGTACTCCTATAATTCACCCCTCCACTTT
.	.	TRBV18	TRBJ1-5	CASSPTSGDQPQHF	TGTGCCAGCTCACCAACGAGCGGAGATCAGCCCCAGCATTTT
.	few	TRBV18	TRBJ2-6	CASCRSSGANVLTF	TGTGCCAGCTGTAGGAGCTCTGGGGCCAACGTCCTGACTTTC
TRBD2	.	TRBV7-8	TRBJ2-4	CASSLVVSGKIQYF	TGTGCCAGCAGCTTAGTCGTTAGCGGGAAAATTCAGTACTTC
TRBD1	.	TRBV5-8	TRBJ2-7	CASSSTHRGNYEQYF	TGTGCCAGCAGCTCTACTCACAGGGGGAACTACGAGCAGTACTTC
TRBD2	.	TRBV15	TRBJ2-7	CATSRDQASGRHEQYF	TGTGCCACCAGCAGAGATCAGGCTAGCGGGAGACACGAGCAGTACTTC
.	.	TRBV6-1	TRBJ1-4	CASSERLGGSNEKLFF	TGTGCCAGCAGTGAGCGTTTGGGGGGTTCTAATGAAAAACTGTTTTTT
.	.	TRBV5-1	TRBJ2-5	CASSLVSQETQYF	TGCGCCAGCAGCTTGGTTTCACAAGAGACCCAGTACTTC
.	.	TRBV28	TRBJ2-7	CASSPGDRPYEQYF	TGTGCCAGCAGTCCGGGGGACAGACCCTACGAGCAGTACTTC
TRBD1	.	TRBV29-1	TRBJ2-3	CSVAGQVEGPDTQYF	TGCAGCGTAGCCGGACAGGTAGAGGGACCAGATACGCAGTATTTT
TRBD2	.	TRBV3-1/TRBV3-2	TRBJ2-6	CASSQAGGHSGANVLTF	TGTGCCAGCAGCCAAGCGGGAGGGCACTCAGGGGCCAACGTCCTGACTTTC
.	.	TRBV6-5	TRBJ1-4	CASSYSTGEKLFF	TGTGCCAGCAGTTACTCGACGGGTGAAAAACTGTTTTTT
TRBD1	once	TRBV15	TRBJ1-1	CATSRVAGGYTEAFF	TGTGCCACCAGCAGAGTGGCAGGGGGCTACACTGAAGCTTTCTTT
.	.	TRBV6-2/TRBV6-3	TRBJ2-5	CASRPEQRLGMRETQYF	TGTGCCAGCAGACCTGAACAACGACTAGGAATGAGGGAGACCCAGTACTTC
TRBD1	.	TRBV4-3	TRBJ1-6	CASSQLVQGDSPLHF	TGCGCCAGCAGCCAATTGGTTCAGGGGGATTCACCCCTCCACTTT
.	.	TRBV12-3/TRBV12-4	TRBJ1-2	CASSFRENGYTF	TGTGCCAGCAGTTTTCGGGAAAATGGCTACACCTTC
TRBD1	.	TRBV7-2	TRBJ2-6	CASSLGTGLGSGANVLTF	TGTGCCAGCAGCTTAGGGACAGGGTTAGGCTCTGGGGCCAACGTCCTGACTTTC
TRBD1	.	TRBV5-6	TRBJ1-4	CASSLDRGRSNEKLFF	TGTGCCAGCAGCTTGGACAGGGGGAGATCTAATGAAAAACTGTTTTTT
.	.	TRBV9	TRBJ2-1	CASSVELRSSYNEQFF	TGTGCCAGCAGCGTTGAGCTGAGGAGCTCCTACAATGAGCAGTTCTTC
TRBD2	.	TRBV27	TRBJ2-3	CASSRLAVADTQYF	TGTGCCAGCAGCCGACTAGCGGTGGCTGATACGCAGTATTTT
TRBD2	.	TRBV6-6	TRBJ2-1	CASRRSQLAGDYNEQFF	TGTGCCAGCAGACGAAGCCAACTAGCGGGAGACTACAATGAGCAGTTCTTC
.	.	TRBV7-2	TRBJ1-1	CASSLIGPGTRGAFF	TGTGCCAGCAGCTTAATAGGCCCCGGGACCCGGGGGGCTTTCTTT
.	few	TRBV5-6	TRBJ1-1	CASSRHGGVKTEAFF	TGTGCCAGCAGCCGTCATGGGGGGGTAAAAACTGAAGCTTTCTTT
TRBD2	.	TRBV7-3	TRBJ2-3	CASSLFASGSADTQYF	TGTGCCAGCAGCTTATTCGCTAGCGGGAGTGCAGATACGCAGTATTTT
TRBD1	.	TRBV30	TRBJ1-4	CAWNRGRDEKLFF	TGTGCCTGGAACAGGGGGCGAGACGAAAAACTGTTTTTT
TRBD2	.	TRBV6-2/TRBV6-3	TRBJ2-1	CASSRTSESYNEQFF	TGTGCCAGCAGTCGGACTAGCGAATCCTACAATGAGCAGTTCTTC
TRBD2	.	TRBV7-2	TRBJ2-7	CASSPVAGGVYEQYF	TGTGCCAGCAGCCCCGTAGCGGGGGGGGTCTACGAGCAGTACTTC
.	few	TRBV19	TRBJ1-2	CASSILPGHNYGYTF	TGTGCCAGTAGTATCCTACCGGGACATAACTATGGCTACACCTTC